The T cell receptor (beta chain) under discussion was sequenced for a study of blood T cells in healthy people across ages. Study background: Template switching retrieved approximately one barcoded beta molecule for each two T cells.

This clonotype appeared a few times. Antigen: not known. Using a J-beta primer mix together with a sample-barcoded 5' primer, a second PCR was run for roughly 6 to 12 cycles. Every cDNA molecule bore a tag from a template-switch adaptor containing 12 random nucleotides. TCRdb re-called the 5' RACE reads with MiXCR, one entry per CDR3 protein. The repertoire holds approximately 940,000 distinct CDR3 sequences, roughly 48% seen once, with around 15% in the top ten. The study, taken as a whole, reports: Observed TCR beta diversity showed a strong correlation with the percentage of naive T cells as measured by flow cytometry.

Sequencing used blood. The source of this sequence is a man younger than 40 in good health.

The CDR3 DNA reads as TGCGCCAGCAGCCAGGTACAGGGGAATGAGCAGTTCTTC. It yields the protein CASSQVQGNEQFF. The rearrangement uses TRBV5-1 and TRBJ2-1; 7 bases agree with TRBD1. The CDR3 totals 13 residues. Trimming cost V 4 bases and J 7 bases; bases outside gene matches: 5. Germline V gives CDR1 SGHRS, CDR2 YFSETQ.